This entry lists 6 T cell receptor beta chains sequenced from one sample in a study of blood T cells in healthy people across ages (dated by TCRdb to the mid-2010s). Libraries were built with 5' RACE. For sequencing, an Illumina HiSeq 2500 was employed. The second PCR ran for about 7 to 11 cycles and used a J-beta primer mix along with a sample-barcoded 5' primer. TCRdb applied fastp at Q25 and MiXCR to the public reads, then kept only in-frame beta chains. Each entry merges the rows of one CDR3 protein and shows their most common DNA and genes. Here the sample has 500,000 to 550,000 distinct CDR3 sequences; around 24% occur a single time. The ten largest clonotypes hold approximately 10% of the sample. The data also belong to a second study, concerning T cells of mothers and their children.

The sequenced material came from blood. The source of these receptors is a boy younger than 18 in good health.

This chain connects TRBV19 to TRBJ2-1, with D tentatively TRBD2 (5 bases). Trimming cost V 3 bases and J 3 bases, with 12 bases left between them. The germline V gene encodes CDR1 LNHDA and CDR2 SQIVND (reference sequence). The CDR3 covers 15 residues. The CDR3 protein is CASSIRRADYNEQFF. The CDR3, as DNA: TGTGCCAGTAGTATCCGGCGGGCCGACTACAATGAGCAGTTCTTC. Full variable domain (missing parts from reference TRBV19 and TRBJ2-1): DGGITQSPKYLFRKEGQNVTLSCEQNLNHDAMYWYRQDPGQGLRLIYYSQIVNDFQKGDIAEGYSVSREKKESFPLTVTSAQKNPTAFYLCASSIRRADYNEQFFGPGTRLTVL.

CDR3 nucleotides: TGCGCCAGCAGCCGGGCGGGGGGAGTGTTAAACGAGCAGTACTTC. It encodes CASSRAGGVLNEQYF. The chain has TRBV4-1 and TRBJ2-7; 8 bases line up with TRBD2. With V trimmed by 4 bases and J by 5 bases, 10 bases remained unmatched. This CDR3 has 15 residues. Germline CDR1 MGHRA, CDR2 YSYEKL.

V gene TRBV2 combines with J gene TRBJ2-5; the D gene is possibly TRBD2 (6 bases). The CDR3 is made up of 13 amino acids. Germline V gives CDR1 SNHLY, CDR2 FYNNEI. V was clipped by 3 bases and J by 5 bases, with 10 bases between them. DNA of the CDR3: TGTGCCAGCAGTGATGGGCTAGCGGAGACCCAGTACTTC. It is translated as CASSDGLAETQYF.

The chain couples TRBV4-1 to TRBJ2-3; 11 bases are a match to TRBD2. The CDR3 covers 15 residues. The V gene's germline CDR1 is MGHRA and CDR2 YSYEKL. V lost 2 bases, J lost 7 bases, and 5 bases stayed unmatched. For the CDR3, the DNA is TGCGCCAGCAGCCAACACACTAGCGGGGGCTATACGCAGTATTTT. Protein sequence: CASSQHTSGGYTQYF.

V is TRBV6-2 or TRBV6-3 and J is TRBJ2-1, with TRBD2 matching 12 bases. CDR1 and CDR2 from the germline V gene are MNHEY and SVGEGT. This CDR3 comprises 20 residues. The V and J ends lost 0 bases and 0 bases, in that order; junction bases with no gene match: 9. The CDR3 DNA reads as TGTGCCAGCAGTTACTCGATTGGACTAGCGGGGTCTCCCTCCTACAATGAGCAGTTCTTC. Its protein product is CASSYSIGLAGSPSYNEQFF.

The chain has TRBV27 and TRBJ2-5; D perhaps matches TRBD1 (5 bases). The last part of the DNA fits TRBJ2-7 better; the J call may be wrong. Germline V gene lookup returns CDR1 MNHEY and CDR2 SMNVEV (reference sequence). CDR3 length equals 14 residues. The CDR3 reads CASSLTAQTYEQYF. The CDR3 DNA follows: TGTGCCAGCAGCCTGACAGCGCAAACCTACGAGCAGTACTTC.